The 17 T cell receptor beta chains reported below all come from one sample, sequenced in a study of blood T cell repertoires in COVID-19. Method: immunoSEQ multiplex PCR; TCRdb's copy keeps in-frame clones and lacks some. The sample contains about 90,000 clones, 86% of which appear only once. The sample taken for sequencing was peripheral blood. These receptors all stem from a man at least 80 years old with acute or convalescent COVID-19.

The V call is TRBV2, the J call TRBJ1-1, with D hard to call. The germline V and J ends were trimmed by 6 bases and 11 bases, with 22 bases remaining between them. Germline assignment: CDR1 SNHLY and CDR2 FYNNEI. CDR3 length equals 14 residues. CDR3 sequence reads: CASRAEAAPGRAFF. The DNA for the CDR3 is TGTGCCAGCAGGGCCGAGGCGGCACCCGGCCGGGCTTTCTTT.

V gene TRBV6-5 combines with J gene TRBJ1-5, with D perhaps matching TRBD1 (5 bases). Trimming pared 5 bases from V and 8 bases from J, leaving 13 bases between. The CDR3 has 13 amino acids. Germline V CDR1 and CDR2: MNHEY, SVGAGI. DNA for the CDR3: TGTGCCAGCAGTATAGGTCTCAGGGAGCCCCAGCATTTT. It is translated as CASSIGLREPQHF.

This clone has a handful of counts. The V gene is TRBV27, the J gene TRBJ2-7; D is perhaps TRBD1 (7 bases). CDR3 length equals 12 residues. V was clipped by 5 bases and J by 6 bases, with 11 bases between them. Germline CDR1 and CDR2: MNHEY and SMNVEV (reference sequence). The CDR3 DNA reads TGTGCCAGCAGTCACAGGGGAGGCGAGCAGTACTTC. Amino acids: CASSHRGGEQYF.

The chain employs TRBV18 and TRBJ2-7; TRBD2 agrees at 13 bases. Losses at the gene ends were 5 bases for V and 2 bases for J; bases not matched to a gene: 0. CDR3 length: 14 residues. The germline V gene has CDR1 KGHSH and CDR2 LQKENI. The CDR3 DNA follows: TGTGCCAGCTCAGGGACTAGCGGGACCTACGAGCAGTACTTC. It translates to CASSGTSGTYEQYF.

This chain links TRBV9 with TRBJ1-1, with 10 bases identical to TRBD1. The CDR3 has 15 residues. The junction had 7 bases not matched to a gene; V was cut back by 4 bases and J by 4 bases. Germline CDR1 and CDR2: SGDLS and YYNGEE. CDR3 bases: TGTGCCAGCAGCCCGACGGGACAGGGGAGCACTGAAGCTTTCTTT. The encoded protein is CASSPTGQGSTEAFF. Looking up the rest from reference TRBV9 and TRBJ1-1 gives the full variable domain: DSGVTQTPKHLITATGQRVTLRCSPRSGDLSVYWYQQSLDQGLQFLIQYYNGEERAKGNILERFSAQQFPDLHSELNLSSLELGDSALYFCASSPTGQGSTEAFFGQGTRLTVV.

This chain connects TRBV13 to TRBJ1-3; maybe TRBD1 (5 bases). Deletions cut 0 bases from V and 1 base from J, with 7 bases between. Per the germline V gene, CDR1 is PRHDT and CDR2 is FYEKMQ (reference sequence). The CDR3 has 15 residues. In DNA form, the CDR3 reads TGTGCCAGCAGCTTAGGGCGGGGGTCTGGAAACACCATATATTTT. Protein product: CASSLGRGSGNTIYF.

The chain combines TRBV7-2 with TRBJ2-1; D not certain. Germline V gene lookup returns CDR1 SGHTA and CDR2 FQGNSA. Trimming cost V 4 bases and J 10 bases, with 11 bases left between them. The CDR3 is 12 amino acids. CDR3 nucleotides: TGTGCCAGCAGCTCGACTGCGCGGGAGCAGTTCTTC. As protein: CASSSTAREQFF.

The chain couples TRBV6-4 to TRBJ1-2; 10 positions match TRBD1. Looked up from germline, CDR1 is MRHNA and CDR2 is SNTAGT. The CDR3 has 16 residues. Unmatched junction bases numbered 11, after V lost 6 bases and J lost 4 bases. The CDR3 nucleotides read TGTGCCAGCAGCCCGGGACAGGGGAGTGAGAGCTATGGCTACACCTTC. Translation: CASSPGQGSESYGYTF.

This chain uses TRBV7-2 with TRBJ1-4, with a possible D match to TRBD1 (5 bases). The CDR3 has 15 amino acids. V lost 2 bases, J lost 8 bases, and 15 bases lay in between. The germline V gene has CDR1 SGHTA and CDR2 FQGNSA. The CDR3 DNA is TGTGCCAGCAGCTTATTATCGGGGGAGGAGGAAAAACTGTTTTTT. Amino acid sequence: CASSLLSGEEEKLFF.

This chain links TRBV5-4 with TRBJ2-6; 13 bases align to TRBD2. This CDR3 comprises 19 residues. Germline CDR1 is SGHNT and CDR2 is YYREEE (reference sequence). V gave up 5 bases and J gave up 2 bases; unmatched junction bases: 10. The CDR3 reads CASRHWGGLAGTGANVLTF. The CDR3 DNA sequence: TGTGCCAGCAGACATTGGGGGGGACTAGCGGGAACTGGGGCCAACGTCCTGACTTTC.

J is TRBJ1-2 and V is TRBV6-5; no clear D. Deletions cut 5 bases from V and 0 bases from J, with 7 bases between. The germline V gene has CDR1 MNHEY and CDR2 SVGAGI. The CDR3 spans 13 residues. In DNA, the CDR3 is TGTGCCAGCAGTCCCGGGACTAACTATGGCTACACCTTC. Translating gives CASSPGTNYGYTF.

A single count supports this clone. This chain connects TRBV9 to TRBJ1-1; D is ambiguous. Germline CDR1 is SGDLS and CDR2 is YYNGEE. The CDR3 sequence is 12 residues long. The germline V and J ends were trimmed by 3 bases and 3 bases, with 6 bases remaining between them. CDR3 nucleotide sequence: TGTGCCAGCAGCGACACCCACACTGAAGCTTTCTTT. Protein: CASSDTHTEAFF.

The rearrangement links TRBV20-1 to TRBJ1-1; no clear D. The CDR3 runs to 12 residues. CDR1 is DFQATT, CDR2 SNEGSKA, per germline (reference sequence). V lost 3 bases and J 0 bases, leaving 5 bases between the germline ends. Here the CDR3 reads CSASAMNTEAFF. The DNA of the CDR3 is TGCAGTGCTAGTGCAATGAACACTGAAGCTTTCTTT.

The CDR3 bases are TGTGCCAGCAGTCGGACAGGGGGGGATCAGCCCCAGCATTTT. It codes for CASSRTGGDQPQHF. The genes are TRBV6-6 and TRBJ1-5, with 10 bases matching TRBD1. The CDR3 has 14 amino acids. The J segment lost 5 bases and the V segment lost 5 bases, leaving 3 bases of the junction unmatched. CDR1 is MNHNY, CDR2 SVGAGI, per germline (reference sequence).

The chain combines TRBV11-2 with TRBJ2-1, with 10 positions matching TRBD2. Germline V lookup: CDR1 SGHAT, CDR2 FQNNGV. The CDR3 is made up of 16 amino acids. The junction had 4 bases not matched to a gene; V was cut back by 4 bases and J by 1 base. The CDR3 DNA is TGTGCCAGCAGCTCTCTGACTAGCGGGTCCTACAATGAGCAGTTCTTC. Protein: CASSSLTSGSYNEQFF.

The CDR3 DNA is TGTGCCAGCAGCTTCCGGACAGGGGGCCCGTCTCATGAGCAGTTCTTC. It is translated as CASSFRTGGPSHEQFF. This chain connects TRBV7-6 to TRBJ2-1, with TRBD1 matching over 11 bases. The CDR3 is 16 amino acids. Germline V CDR1 and CDR2: SGHVS, FNYEAQ. With 3 bases clipped from V and 8 bases from J, the junction kept 9 bases outside the gene matches.

The J gene is TRBJ2-7, the V gene TRBV7-2; 8 bases agree with TRBD1. V lost 6 bases and J lost 5; bases outside the gene matches: 12. Germline V gene data show CDR1 as SGHTA and CDR2 as FQGNSA. CDR3 length equals 15 residues. The CDR3 loop is CASRGRGQGANEQYF. DNA of the CDR3: TGTGCCAGCAGGGGGCGGGGCCAGGGGGCAAACGAGCAGTACTTC. Complete variable domain (other parts from reference TRBV7-2 and TRBJ2-7): GAGVSQSPSNKVTEKGKDVELRCDPISGHTALYWYRQSLGQGLEFLIYFQGNSAPDKSGLPSDRFSAERTGGSVSTLTIQRTQQEDSAVYLCASRGRGQGANEQYFGPGTRLTVT.